The 27 T cell receptor beta chains reported below all come from one sample, sequenced in a study of blood T cells in healthy people across ages. Alongside a J-beta primer mix, a sample-barcoded 5' primer served in a second PCR lasting roughly 6 to 11 cycles. Each CDR3 protein is one row after TCRdb ran MiXCR on the 5' RACE reads. The sample has some 550,000 distinct CDR3 sequences, around 48% seen once; the top ten hold 20% to 25%. Specimen: blood. These receptors all stem from a man aged 80 or over in good health.

This clonotype was counted a few times. The V call is TRBV4-3, the J call TRBJ1-6; the D gene is possibly TRBD1 (6 bases). The germline V gene encodes CDR1 LGHNA and CDR2 YSLEER. Trimming pared 0 bases from V and 7 bases from J, leaving 10 bases between. The CDR3 spans 15 residues. The chain's CDR3 is CASSQEYRANSPLHF. The CDR3 coding sequence is TGCGCCAGCAGCCAAGAGTACAGGGCCAATTCACCCCTCCACTTT.

The genes are TRBV6-6 and TRBJ1-3, with D perhaps TRBD1 (5 bases). Trimming stripped 2 bases from V and 2 bases from J, with 10 bases between. Germline CDR1 MNHNY, CDR2 SVGAGI (reference sequence). The CDR3 is 15 amino acids. The CDR3 spells CASSYDPGTGNTIYF. CDR3 bases: TGTGCCAGCAGTTACGATCCAGGGACTGGAAACACCATATATTTT.

This clonotype was counted between two and nine times. The chain couples TRBV29-1 to TRBJ1-1, with D tentatively TRBD1 (5 bases). Germline CDR1 reads SQVTM; CDR2 reads ANQGSEA. The CDR3 extends over 14 amino acids. V was pared by 3 bases and J by 5 bases, with 16 bases between. DNA for the CDR3: TGCAGCGTTGAGGGTAGGCAGGGCGGGACTGAAGCTTTCTTT. Amino acid sequence: CSVEGRQGGTEAFF.

Comment on this clonotype: Sequence at one end of the junction differs from germline and may be a read error. The rearrangement joins TRBV3-1 to TRBJ2-5; possible D gene TRBD2, 6 bases. CDR1 is LGHDT, CDR2 YNNKEL, per germline (reference sequence). The CDR3 is 12 amino acids. The CDR3 protein is CVSSGQGDEQYF. CDR3 coding DNA: TGTGTCAGCAGCGGGCAGGGAGATGAGCAGTACTTC.

This clonotype was counted between two and nine times. The V and J genes are TRBV18 and TRBJ2-5; TRBD1 matches at 7 bases. CDR1 is KGHSH and CDR2 is LQKENI in the germline V gene. CDR3 length: 16 residues. The V and J ends lost 0 bases and 4 bases, in that order; junction bases with no gene match: 8. The CDR3 loop is CASSPPLGQPGETQYF. In DNA, the CDR3 is TGTGCCAGCTCACCACCGTTGGGACAGCCGGGAGAGACCCAGTACTTC.

This clonotype has only a few counts. The chain joins TRBV5-1 to TRBJ2-5; the D is unclear. CDR3 size: 14 residues. Trimming shortened V by 0 bases and J by 0 bases, and 6 bases separated the two germline ends. The germline V gene encodes CDR1 SGHRS and CDR2 YFSETQ. CDR3 coding DNA: TGCGCCAGCAGCTTGGTCATGAACCAAGAGACCCAGTACTTC. This encodes CASSLVMNQETQYF.

The J gene is TRBJ2-1, the V gene TRBV6-2 or TRBV6-3; 10 bases are a match to TRBD2. Trimming removed 4 bases from V and 4 bases from J; junction bases left unmatched: 7. This CDR3 is 16 amino acids long. Germline CDR1 is MNHEY and CDR2 is SVGEGT. Here the CDR3 reads CASSSLGTSAYNEQFF. The CDR3 bases are TGTGCCAGCAGTTCCCTGGGGACTAGCGCTTACAATGAGCAGTTCTTC.

The chain is built from TRBV6-5 and TRBJ2-3; 7 bases line up with TRBD2. CDR1 and CDR2 from the germline V gene are MNHEY and SVGAGI. This CDR3 region has 18 residues. V gave up 0 bases and J gave up 4 bases; unmatched junction bases: 13. CDR3 sequence reads: CASSYSPPSSGVADTQYF. The CDR3 coding sequence is TGTGCCAGCAGTTACTCCCCCCCTTCGAGCGGGGTCGCAGATACGCAGTATTTT.

This clonotype appeared many times. This chain links TRBV6-6 with TRBJ2-5, with D hard to call. This CDR3 has 13 amino acids. In germline, CDR1 is MNHNY, CDR2 SVGAGI (reference sequence). Trimming shortened V by 2 bases and J by 2 bases, and 6 bases separated the two germline ends. CDR3 in DNA: TGTGCCAGCAGTTACACCGAACAAGAGACCCAGTACTTC. This translates into CASSYTEQETQYF.

CDR3 nucleotides: TGTACCAGCAGCTCGACTAGCGGATACACAGATACGCAGTATTTT. It yields the protein CTSSSTSGYTDTQYF. The chain is built from TRBV7-2 and TRBJ2-3, with TRBD2 matching 9 bases. The germline V gene has CDR1 SGHTA and CDR2 FQGNSA. The V gene end was trimmed by 4 bases and the J gene end by 2 bases; junction bases not matched to a gene: 4. The CDR3 extends over 15 amino acids.

The rearrangement joins TRBV7-2 to TRBJ2-3, with D perhaps TRBD1 or TRBD2 (5 bases each). The germline gives CDR1 SGHTA, CDR2 FQGNSA. Trimming pared 7 bases from V and 4 bases from J, leaving 24 bases between. The length of the CDR3 is 17 residues. Here the CDR3 DNA reads TGTGCCAGCACTCTCCTCTGGGGGACCTTGAGGGCAGATACGCAGTATTTT. Its translation: CASTLLWGTLRADTQYF.

V usage is TRBV20-1 and J usage is TRBJ2-3, with D unresolved. The V gene's germline CDR1 is DFQATT and CDR2 SNEGSKA (reference sequence). The V end lost 3 bases, the J end lost 0 bases, and 10 bases lay between the germline ends. This CDR3 is built from 14 residues. The CDR3 reads CSASELSSTDTQYF. The CDR3 region has the DNA TGCAGTGCTAGCGAGCTATCTAGCACAGATACGCAGTATTTT.

The chain carries TRBV5-1 and TRBJ1-1; the D gene is possibly TRBD1 (6 bases). CDR3 length equals 17 residues. V was cut by 6 bases and J by 0 bases, with 21 bases left in between. Germline CDR1 SGHRS, CDR2 YFSETQ. The CDR3 protein is CASNLTGRHGVNTEAFF. The CDR3 region has the DNA TGCGCCAGCAACCTGACAGGACGGCACGGGGTGAACACTGAAGCTTTCTTT.

This clonotype has just a few counts. The V gene is TRBV7-2, the J gene TRBJ1-1, with D uncertain. The V gene lost 1 base and the J gene lost 4 bases, with 10 bases spanning the gap. There are 14 residues in the CDR3. Germline CDR1 SGHTA, CDR2 FQGNSA. The DNA of the CDR3 is TGTGCCAGCAGCTTAGGTCAGCTGCGCACTGAAGCTTTCTTT. Translation: CASSLGQLRTEAFF.

The gene calls are TRBV21-1 and TRBJ1-2. TRBV21-1 is assigned pseudogene status. CDR3 length: 14 amino acids. CDR3 region: CASSKDSSLGGYTF. The CDR3, as DNA: TGTGCCAGCAGCAAAGATTCCAGCTTAGGCGGCTACACCTTC.

The V gene is TRBV9, the J gene TRBJ2-5; 12 bases fit TRBD2. The CDR3 is made up of 16 amino acids. Looked up from germline, CDR1 is SGDLS and CDR2 is YYNGEE. Losses at the gene ends were 4 bases for V and 5 bases for J; bases not matched to a gene: 9. The DNA of the CDR3 is TGTGCCAGCAGCCCCCGGACTAGCGGGAACTGGGAGACCCAGTACTTC. Protein: CASSPRTSGNWETQYF. Looking up the rest from reference TRBV9 and TRBJ2-5 gives the full variable domain: DSGVTQTPKHLITATGQRVTLRCSPRSGDLSVYWYQQSLDQGLQFLIQYYNGEERAKGNILERFSAQQFPDLHSELNLSSLELGDSALYFCASSPRTSGNWETQYFGPGTRLLVL.

This clonotype has just a few counts. This chain uses TRBV20-1 with TRBJ2-1; tentatively, D is TRBD1 or TRBD2 (5 bases each). The CDR3 spans 15 residues. From germline, CDR1 is DFQATT and CDR2 SNEGSKA (reference sequence). V was pared by 4 bases and J by 1 base, with 14 bases between. The CDR3: CSATSGTQSYNEQFF. CDR3 DNA: TGCAGTGCTACCTCCGGGACCCAATCCTACAATGAGCAGTTCTTC.

At least ten counts were recorded for this clonotype. The rearrangement links TRBV7-9 to TRBJ1-2; possible D gene TRBD1, 5 bases. The germline V gene encodes CDR1 SEHNR and CDR2 FQNEAQ (reference sequence). Trimming took 5 bases from V and 4 from J, leaving 8 bases between them. The CDR3 extends over 12 amino acids. CDR3 nucleotide sequence: TGTGCCAGCAGCGCTGGGACCTATGGCTACACCTTC. Translated: CASSAGTYGYTF.

The chain links TRBV4-1 to TRBJ1-4, with TRBD1 identical over 7 bases. The V and J ends lost 5 bases and 2 bases, in that order; junction bases with no gene match: 2. Germline V gene data show CDR1 as MGHRA and CDR2 as YSYEKL. The CDR3 spans 14 residues. Written as DNA, the CDR3 is TGCGCCAGCAGCGTACAGGGGACTAATGAAAAACTGTTTTTT. It codes for CASSVQGTNEKLFF.

This CDR3 is CSAAIARPDTDTQYF. In DNA form, the CDR3 reads TGCAGTGCCGCTATAGCTCGCCCTGACACAGATACGCAGTATTTT. V is TRBV20-1 and J is TRBJ2-3; no clear D. The CDR3 loop spans 15 amino acids. The V gene lost 6 bases and the J gene lost 2 bases, with 18 bases spanning the gap. Germline CDR1 and CDR2: DFQATT and SNEGSKA (reference sequence).

This chain uses TRBV4-1 with TRBJ2-1; 8 positions agree with TRBD2. From germline, CDR1 is MGHRA and CDR2 YSYEKL. V gave up 1 base and J gave up 8 bases; unmatched junction bases: 4. The CDR3 contains 14 residues. CDR3 sequence (DNA): TGCGCCAGCAGCCAAGTGGCGGGAGGCTATGAGCAGTTCTTC. This codes for CASSQVAGGYEQFF.

This chain joins TRBV10-3 and TRBJ2-7; a weak D match, TRBD2 (5 bases). Per the germline V gene, CDR1 is ENHRY and CDR2 is SYGVKD. The CDR3 has 12 amino acids. Trimming cost V 6 bases and J 3 bases, with 9 bases left between them. CDR3 residues: CAIRGGGYEQYF. The CDR3 nucleotides read TGTGCCATCAGAGGAGGTGGCTACGAGCAGTACTTC.

The rearrangement uses TRBV7-2 and TRBJ2-7; D assignment may be TRBD1 or TRBD2 (6 bases each). The CDR3 runs to 15 residues. The germline V and J ends were trimmed by 0 bases and 3 bases, with 12 bases remaining between them. Germline V lookup: CDR1 SGHTA, CDR2 FQGNSA. CDR3 in DNA: TGTGCCAGCAGCTTAGCCGGGGGCGAGGTCTACGAGCAGTACTTC. Amino acid sequence: CASSLAGGEVYEQYF.

The J gene is TRBJ2-1, the V gene TRBV6-2 or TRBV6-3, with D maybe TRBD1 (6 bases). The CDR3 contains 13 residues. The germline V gene encodes CDR1 MNHEY and CDR2 SVGEGT. V lost 6 bases to trimming and J lost 8 bases, with 14 bases between them. The CDR3 protein is CASRATGFHEQFF. CDR3 in DNA: TGTGCCAGCAGGGCTACAGGGTTCCATGAGCAGTTCTTC.

A remark on this clonotype: An end of the junction does not agree with germline; a read error may underlie this. The rearrangement links TRBV7-9 to TRBJ2-3, with 10 bases fitting TRBD2. Germline V gene lookup returns CDR1 SEHNR and CDR2 FQNEAQ (reference sequence). This CDR3 region has 19 residues. The CDR3 coding sequence is TGTGCCAGCAGCTTAGGGGGGCCCACTAGCGGGGCCGTCACAGATATGCAGTATTTT. This gives the protein CASSLGGPTSGAVTDMQYF.

The sample holds a few counts of this clonotype. The chain couples TRBV7-2 to TRBJ2-1, with D maybe TRBD2 (5 bases). V lost 5 bases and J 3 bases, leaving 17 bases between the germline ends. Germline V lookup: CDR1 SGHTA, CDR2 FQGNSA. The CDR3 length is 16 residues. The CDR3 DNA sequence: TGTGCCAGCAGCCCGTACACGGGGAGCGGCTACAATGAGCAGTTCTTC. This sequence encodes CASSPYTGSGYNEQFF.

The chain is built from TRBV6-2 or TRBV6-3 and TRBJ2-3; D possibly uses TRBD1 or TRBD2 (5 bases each). The CDR3 loop spans 13 amino acids. The V and J ends lost 10 bases and 4 bases respectively, with 15 bases between them. CDR1 and CDR2 from the germline V gene are MNHEY and SVGEGT. The CDR3 is CATTRDGSDTQYF. The CDR3 region has the DNA TGTGCCACCACGAGGGACGGATCAGATACGCAGTATTTT.